The T cell receptor beta chain under discussion was sequenced for a study of human T cells and chemical hapten exposure. This clonotype was seen a handful of times. What it recognizes is unknown. The time point here: patch test 1, 2 weeks after DPC sensitization. Treatment noted: therapeutic diphenylcyclopropenone sensitization with weekly scalp DPC. Total RNA extraction was carried out from unfractionated whole blood. Each donor was an alopecia patient between 18 and 70 years of age who qualified for DPC. Regarding the study as a whole: Unchanged with DPC sensitization were TCRs above 1 in 1000 frequency.

Each CDR3 protein is one row after TCRdb ran MiXCR on the RACE reads. The sample contains about 34,000 distinct CDR3 sequences, about 6.3% of which appear only once. Germline V gene data show CDR1 as GTSNPN and CDR2 as SVGIG (reference sequence). The CDR3 has 12 amino acids. Deletions cut 4 bases from V and 1 base from J, with 8 bases between. This TCR came from a woman in her 30s with alopecia areata. Some clones in this sample may be carry-over from other donors' samples. The sequences come from whole blood, collected in connection with sensitization to the hapten diphenylcyclopropenone (DPC). This chain uses TRBV30 with TRBJ2-7; TRBD2 is a possible D gene (6 bases). CDR3 bases: TGTGCCTGGATGCGGGATTCCTACGAGCAGTACTTC. Protein: CAWMRDSYEQYF.